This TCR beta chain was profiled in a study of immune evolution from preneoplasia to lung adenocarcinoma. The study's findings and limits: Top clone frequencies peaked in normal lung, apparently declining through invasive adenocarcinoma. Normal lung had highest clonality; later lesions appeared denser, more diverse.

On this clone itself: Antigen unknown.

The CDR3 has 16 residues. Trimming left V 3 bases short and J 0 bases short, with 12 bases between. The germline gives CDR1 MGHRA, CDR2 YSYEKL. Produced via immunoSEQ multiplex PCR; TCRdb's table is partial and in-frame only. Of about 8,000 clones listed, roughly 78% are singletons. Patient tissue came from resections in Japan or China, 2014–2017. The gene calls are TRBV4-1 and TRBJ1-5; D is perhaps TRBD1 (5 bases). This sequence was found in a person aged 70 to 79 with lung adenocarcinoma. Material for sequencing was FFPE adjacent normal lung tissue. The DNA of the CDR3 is TGCGCCAGCAGCCAGGCGGACGGGACTAGCAATCAGCCCCAGCATTTT. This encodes CASSQADGTSNQPQHF.